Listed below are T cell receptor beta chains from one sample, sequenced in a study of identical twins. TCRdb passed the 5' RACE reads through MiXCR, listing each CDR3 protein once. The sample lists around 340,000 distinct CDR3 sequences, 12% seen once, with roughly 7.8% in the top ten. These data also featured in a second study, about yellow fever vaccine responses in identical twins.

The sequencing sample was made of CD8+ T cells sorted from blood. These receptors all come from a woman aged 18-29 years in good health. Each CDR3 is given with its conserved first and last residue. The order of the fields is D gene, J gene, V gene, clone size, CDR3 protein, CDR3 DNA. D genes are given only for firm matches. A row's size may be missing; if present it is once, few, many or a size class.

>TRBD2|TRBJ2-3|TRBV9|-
CASSSGETTDTQYF
TGTGCCAGCAGTAGCGGGGAGACCACAGATACGCAGTATTTT
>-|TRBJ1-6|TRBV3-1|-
CASTDSSYSPLHF
TGTGCCAGCACGGATTCCTCCTATTCACCCCTCCACTTT
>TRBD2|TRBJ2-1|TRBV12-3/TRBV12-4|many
CASMRGRAEKANEQFF
TGTGCCAGCATGCGCGGGAGGGCGGAGAAGGCCAATGAGCAGTTCTTC
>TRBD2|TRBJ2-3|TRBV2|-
CASRGLAATTDTQYF
TGTGCCAGCAGGGGACTAGCGGCCACTACAGATACGCAGTATTTT
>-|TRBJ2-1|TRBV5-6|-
CASSLTESYNEQFF
TGTGCCAGCAGCCTCACCGAATCCTACAATGAGCAGTTCTTC
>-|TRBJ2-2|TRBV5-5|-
CASSLASGTGELFF
TGTGCCAGCAGCTTGGCCTCTGGGACCGGGGAGCTGTTTTTT
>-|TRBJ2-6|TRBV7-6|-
CATRVSGANVLTF
TGTGCCACCAGGGTCTCTGGGGCCAACGTCCTGACTTTC
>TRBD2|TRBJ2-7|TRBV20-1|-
CSARLAEYYEQYF
TGCAGTGCTAGACTAGCGGAATACTACGAGCAGTACTTC
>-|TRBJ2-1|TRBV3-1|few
CASSQAKRGAYNEQFF
TGTGCCAGCAGCCAAGCCAAGCGTGGGGCCTACAATGAGCAGTTCTTC
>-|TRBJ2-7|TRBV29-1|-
CSVELGGEPSEQYF
TGCAGCGTTGAGTTGGGGGGAGAGCCGAGCGAGCAGTACTTC
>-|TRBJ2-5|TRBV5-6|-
CASSDGSFRGSQETQYF
TGTGCCAGCAGCGATGGTTCCTTCCGGGGGAGTCAAGAGACCCAGTACTTC
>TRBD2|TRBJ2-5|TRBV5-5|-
CASSLAGRDRETQYF
TGTGCCAGCAGCTTGGCGGGGAGGGATAGGGAGACCCAGTACTTC
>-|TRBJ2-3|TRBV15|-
CATSNLGSTDTQYF
TGTGCCACCAGCAATTTGGGTAGCACAGATACGCAGTATTTT
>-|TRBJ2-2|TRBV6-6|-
CASSQGELFF
TGTGCCAGCAGCCAGGGGGAGCTGTTTTTT
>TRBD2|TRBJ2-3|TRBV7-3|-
CASSLSASGGAGTDTQYF
TGTGCCAGCAGCTTAAGCGCTAGCGGGGGGGCGGGCACAGATACGCAGTATTTT
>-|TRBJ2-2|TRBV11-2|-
CASSLVQGTPNTGELFF
TGTGCCAGCAGCTTAGTGCAGGGCACACCGAACACCGGGGAGCTGTTTTTT
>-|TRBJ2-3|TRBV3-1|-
CASSQIREGADTQYF
TGTGCCAGCAGCCAGATCAGAGAAGGCGCAGATACGCAGTATTTT
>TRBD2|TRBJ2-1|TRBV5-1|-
CASSLLGTSGSVEQFF
TGCGCCAGCAGCTTGTTAGGCACTAGCGGGAGTGTTGAGCAGTTCTTC
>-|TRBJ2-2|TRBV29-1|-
CSALRFGREGAGELFF
TGCAGCGCCCTTCGCTTTGGCAGGGAAGGCGCCGGGGAGCTGTTTTTT
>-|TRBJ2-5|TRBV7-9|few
CASRFGGYGETQYF
TGTGCCAGCAGGTTTGGTGGTTACGGAGAGACCCAGTACTTC
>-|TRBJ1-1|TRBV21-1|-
CASSKRGDRLNTEAFF
TGTGCCAGCAGCAAAAGAGGGGACAGATTGAACACTGAAGCTTTCTTT
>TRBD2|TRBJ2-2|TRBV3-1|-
CASSFRLAGGAGELFF
TGTGCCAGCAGCTTCAGACTAGCGGGGGGGGCCGGGGAGCTGTTTTTT
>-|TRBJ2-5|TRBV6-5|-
CASTQEETQYF
TGTGCCAGCACCCAAGAAGAGACCCAGTACTTC
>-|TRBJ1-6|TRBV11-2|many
CASSHRVRNSPLHF
TGTGCCAGCAGCCACAGGGTACGGAATTCACCCCTCCACTTT
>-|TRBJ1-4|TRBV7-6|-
CASSLLRTQATNEKLFF
TGTGCCAGCAGCTTACTCAGGACACAAGCAACTAATGAAAAACTGTTTTTT
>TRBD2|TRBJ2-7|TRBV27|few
CASSLRRGTSGSFYEQYF
TGTGCCAGCAGTCTCCGCCGTGGGACTAGCGGGAGTTTCTACGAGCAGTACTTC
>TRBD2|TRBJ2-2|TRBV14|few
CASSQASGIDTGELFF
TGTGCCAGCAGCCAAGCTAGCGGGATAGACACCGGGGAGCTGTTTTTT
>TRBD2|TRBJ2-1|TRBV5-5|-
CASVGRGSEQFF
TGTGCCAGCGTCGGGAGGGGAAGTGAGCAGTTCTTC
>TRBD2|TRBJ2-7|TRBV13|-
CASSSRLAGAYLRPYEQYF
TGTGCCAGCAGCTCCCGACTAGCGGGAGCGTACCTTCGCCCCTACGAGCAGTACTTC